The 2 T cell receptor beta chains given below trace back to one sample, sequenced in a study of T cell responses to AZD1222 COVID-19 vaccine. Libraries were prepared by immunoSEQ multiplex PCR; TCRdb keeps only in-frame clonotypes and omits some of them. Here the sample spans about 120,000 clones, approximately 83% being singletons. The starting material was peripheral blood, obtained on day 0 of AZD1222 vaccination. The origin of the receptors is an adult in good health.

Turning to this clone: Other DNA sequences in this sample translate to the same CDR3. The CDR3 loop is CASSLFETQYF. CDR3 bases: TGTGCCAGCAGCTTGTTTGAGACCCAGTACTTC. V gene TRBV5-6 combines with J gene TRBJ2-5, with D hard to call. The CDR3 sequence is 11 residues long. Per the germline V gene, CDR1 is SGHDT and CDR2 is YYEEEE. Trimming left V 1 base short and J 5 bases short, with 3 bases between.

The chain combines TRBV11-2 with TRBJ1-4; D is possibly TRBD1 (5 bases). The CDR3 extends over 15 amino acids. Looked up from germline, CDR1 is SGHAT and CDR2 is FQNNGV. Between the trimmed V and J ends, which lost 3 bases and 5 bases, there was a span of 13 bases. In DNA form, the CDR3 reads TGTGCCAGCAGCTTTTCGGACAATATGAATGAAAAACTGTTTTTT. Protein sequence: CASSFSDNMNEKLFF. Complete variable domain (other parts from reference TRBV11-2 and TRBJ1-4): EAGVAQSPRYKIIEKRQSVAFWCNPISGHATLYWYQQILGQGPKLLIQFQNNGVVDDSQLPKDRFSAERLKGVDSTLKIQPAKLEDSAVYLCASSFSDNMNEKLFFGSGTQLSVL.